This entry is about one TCR beta chain. Antigen specificity is unknown. Blood from later-ophthalmopathy patients was taken at first hyperthyroidism diagnosis. The data derive from a study of T cells in Graves' hyperthyroidism and ophthalmopathy. TCR beta CDR3 regions were amplified from RNA. During a first-round RT-PCR of the TCR CDR3, the HTBI primer set was used. MiXCR, applied by TCRdb to the multiplex PCR reads, yields one record per CDR3 protein. The sample has under 750,000 distinct CDR3 sequences; around 20% are singletons. Study results and caveats: Most clonotypes that expanded in the thyroid above 0.001 also showed up in blood. Ophthalmopathy was separated from stable hyperthyroidism by a 13 V-J model.

Trimming took 0 bases from V and 6 from J, leaving 11 bases between them. The CDR3 is made up of 14 amino acids. The V gene's germline CDR1 is SGHAT and CDR2 FQNNGV. The rearrangement uses TRBV11-2 and TRBJ1-1; D gene ambiguous. The sequence was collected from a woman aged 45 to 65 with Graves' hyperthyroidism that later progressed to Graves' ophthalmopathy. Sequencing was done on a sample of blood. This CDR3 reads CASSLEGRAAEAFF. As DNA, the CDR3 is TGTGCCAGCAGCTTAGAGGGGAGGGCAGCTGAAGCTTTCTTT.